This entry lists 16 T cell receptor beta chains sequenced from one sample in a study of shared clonotypes between healthy human individuals. Measured with immunoSEQ multiplex PCR; TCRdb has only the in-frame clones, and not every one. This sample has about 680,000 clones, with approximately 79% found just once. Sequencing used memory CD4+ T cells sorted from blood. The subset denotes: CD45RA-negative fraction. These receptors all stem from a woman younger than 45 in good health.

This clone was detected a few times. This chain links TRBV5-1 with TRBJ1-2; maybe TRBD1 (5 bases). In germline, CDR1 is SGHRS, CDR2 YFSETQ. The CDR3 spans 13 residues. Trimming shortened V by 0 bases and J by 4 bases, and 7 bases separated the two germline ends. The CDR3 is CASSLAGPYGYTF. The CDR3 DNA reads as TGCGCCAGCAGCTTGGCAGGGCCCTATGGCTACACCTTC.

The chain recombines TRBV4-1 with TRBJ2-1, with 10 bases lining up with TRBD2. The CDR3 is made up of 17 amino acids. Germline V gives CDR1 MGHRA, CDR2 YSYEKL. J was trimmed by 5 bases and V by 4 bases; bases with no gene match: 11. The chain's CDR3 is CASSPGLARSRDNEQFF. CDR3 sequence (DNA): TGCGCCAGCAGCCCGGGACTAGCGCGAAGTCGGGACAATGAGCAGTTCTTC.

This clone was seen a single time. The CDR3 region has the DNA TGCAGTGCTAGCGGGACTTACGAGCAGTACTTC. Translating it yields CSASGTYEQYF. This chain connects TRBV20-1 to TRBJ2-7, with a possible D match to TRBD2 (6 bases). Per germline, CDR1 DFQATT and CDR2 SNEGSKA (reference sequence). The CDR3 spans 11 residues. Trimming pared 3 bases from V and 4 bases from J, leaving 7 bases between.

This clone has a handful of counts. Other nucleotide sequences from this sample produce the same CDR3. CDR3 region: CASSPGTGGNQPQHF. The DNA for the CDR3 is TGTGCCAGCAGTCCCGGGACAGGCGGGAATCAGCCCCAGCATTTT. The gene calls are TRBV28 and TRBJ1-5; 8 bases align to TRBD1. The CDR3 totals 15 residues. The V and J ends lost 5 bases and 4 bases, in that order; junction bases with no gene match: 7. CDR1 and CDR2 from the germline V gene are MDHEN and SYDVKM.

The chain recombines TRBV28 with TRBJ1-2; no reliable D call. V lost 2 bases, J lost 0 bases, and 7 bases lay in between. The CDR3 runs 14 residues. Germline CDR1 is MDHEN and CDR2 is SYDVKM. The DNA for the CDR3 is TGTGCCAGCAGTTTAATGTTAGCTAACTATGGCTACACCTTC. Protein: CASSLMLANYGYTF.

The chain uses TRBV6-6 and TRBJ2-7; 11 nucleotides line up with TRBD2. J gave up 0 bases and V 5 bases, and 3 bases lay outside the gene matches. The CDR3 has 15 amino acids. CDR1 MNHNY and CDR2 SVGAGI come from the germline V gene (reference sequence). DNA of the CDR3: TGTGCCAGCAGTCCGACTAGCGGGACCTCCTACGAGCAGTACTTC. Translation: CASSPTSGTSYEQYF.

The chain recombines TRBV6-6 with TRBJ2-7; TRBD2 agrees at 10 bases. The V segment lost 4 bases and the J segment 4 bases; nucleotides outside the gene matches: 7. The CDR3 has 15 residues. CDR1 and CDR2 (germline): MNHNY, SVGAGI (reference sequence). This CDR3 reads CASSLTGTSVYEQYF. Written as DNA, the CDR3 is TGTGCCAGCAGTTTAACCGGGACTAGCGTTTACGAGCAGTACTTC.

This clone was found a few times. The chain uses TRBV7-8 and TRBJ2-2, with D unresolved. Germline V gene sequence: CDR1 SGHVS, CDR2 FQNEAQ. This CDR3 has 14 residues. V was clipped by 3 bases and J by 6 bases, with 11 bases between them. CDR3 residues: CASSFGYSPGELFF. As DNA, the CDR3 is TGTGCCAGCAGCTTCGGGTATTCGCCCGGGGAGCTGTTTTTT. Variable domain in full (rest from reference TRBV7-8 and TRBJ2-2): GAGVSQSPRYKVAKRGQDVALRCDPISGHVSLFWYQQALGQGPEFLTYFQNEAQLDKSGLPSDRFFAERPEGSVSTLKIQRTQQEDSAVYLCASSFGYSPGELFFGEGSRLTVL.

The CDR3 sequence: CASSQTGTAGLEQFF. CDR3 nucleotide sequence: TGCGCCAGCAGCCAGACCGGGACAGCGGGCCTTGAGCAGTTCTTC. V usage is TRBV4-1 and J usage is TRBJ2-1, with D maybe TRBD1 (7 bases). The CDR3 is made up of 15 amino acids. V was trimmed by 3 bases and J by 9 bases, leaving 18 bases between them. CDR1 and CDR2 (germline): MGHRA, YSYEKL.

V and J are TRBV19 and TRBJ2-7; possible D gene TRBD1, 7 bases. Germline V gives CDR1 LNHDA, CDR2 SQIVND (reference sequence). There are 13 residues in the CDR3. The V end lost 3 bases, the J end lost 6 bases, and 12 bases lay between the germline ends. The CDR3 region has the DNA TGTGCCAGTAGTATGCAGGGGGGAGCCGAGCAGTACTTC. Encoded protein: CASSMQGGAEQYF.

J is TRBJ1-5 and V is TRBV19, with TRBD1 matching 9 bases. The germline V gene has CDR1 LNHDA and CDR2 SQIVND (reference sequence). J lost 2 bases, V lost 9 bases, and 8 bases had no gene match. The CDR3 covers 15 residues. The CDR3 region is CASSGGQGGNQPQHF. CDR3 sequence (DNA): TGTGCCAGCTCTGGGGGACAGGGTGGCAATCAGCCCCAGCATTTT.

The CDR3 DNA reads TGTGCCAGCAGTGCGACTAGCGGGAGTGCCGAGCAGTTCTTC. Translation gives CASSATSGSAEQFF. This chain links TRBV2 with TRBJ2-1, with 12 bases lining up with TRBD2. The J segment lost 10 bases and the V segment lost 4 bases, leaving 5 bases of the junction unmatched. The CDR3 is made up of 14 amino acids. Germline values: CDR1 SNHLY, CDR2 FYNNEI.

This clone has a single count. The chain employs TRBV5-1 and TRBJ2-5; D might be TRBD1 (6 bases). With 4 bases removed from V and 2 bases from J, the gap between germline ends came to 12 bases. Germline V gene lookup returns CDR1 SGHRS and CDR2 YFSETQ. The CDR3 consists of 14 residues. The CDR3 nucleotides are TGCGCCAGCAGCCGGACGGACAGACAAGAGACCCAGTACTTC. It yields the protein CASSRTDRQETQYF. The variable domain in full, with the rest retrieved from reference TRBV5-1 and TRBJ2-5, is KAGVTQTPRYLIKTRGQQVTLSCSPISGHRSVSWYQQTPGQGLQFLFEYFSETQRNKGNFPGRFSGRQFSNSRSEMNVSTLELGDSALYLCASSRTDRQETQYFGPGTRLLVL.

The V gene is TRBV28, the J gene TRBJ2-5; no clear D gene. Germline V gives CDR1 MDHEN, CDR2 SYDVKM. With 7 bases removed from V and 1 base from J, the gap between germline ends came to 10 bases. This CDR3 has 13 amino acids. CDR3 in amino acids: CASMKSGQETQYF. The DNA of the CDR3 is TGTGCCAGCATGAAATCCGGCCAAGAGACCCAGTACTTC.

This sequence joins TRBV5-1 and TRBJ1-2, with unresolved D. V lost 2 bases, J lost 0 bases, and 8 bases lay in between. The CDR3 covers 14 residues. Germline CDR1 reads SGHRS; CDR2 reads YFSETQ. CDR3 nucleotides: TGCGCCAGCAGCTTCGGGCAGCCTAACTATGGCTACACCTTC. It is translated as CASSFGQPNYGYTF.

The chain combines TRBV30 with TRBJ1-4; possibly TRBD1 for D (6 bases). CDR3 size: 14 residues. Germline values: CDR1 GTSNPN, CDR2 SVGIG (reference sequence). V dropped 5 bases and J dropped 8 bases, with 18 bases sitting between them. The CDR3 DNA reads as TGTGCCTGGCTATCAGGGGCCTGGGGGGAAAAACTGTTTTTT. Its translation is CAWLSGAWGEKLFF.